These 29 T cell receptor beta chains were all obtained from the same sample, sequenced in a study of Tregs in tolerant kidney transplant recipients. Assay used: immunoSEQ multiplex PCR; TCRdb lists only in-frame clones, some missing. Its table lists roughly 32,000 clones. Sequenced material: CD8+ T cells from blood, taken before the transplant. Receptors were obtained from a human donor who received a combined kidney and bone marrow transplant.

As for this clone: Read data end 3 residues before the CDR3 end; the end is taken from the germline J gene. The chain couples TRBV7-3 to TRBJ2-7; 14 bases are shared with TRBD2. The V segment lost 3 bases and the J segment 6 bases; nucleotides outside the gene matches: 7. Germline CDR1 is SGHTA and CDR2 is FQGTGA. The CDR3 consists of 16 residues. The covered CDR3 bases are TGTGCCAGCAGCTTCAGGAGGACTAGCGGGAGGCGCGAG. This encodes CASSFRRTSGRRE. The whole CDR3 sequence reads CASSFRRTSGRREQYF.

To note about this clone: The sequenced fragment ends 3 residues before the CDR3 boundary, so the rest is inferred from the germline J gene. The rearrangement uses TRBV28 and TRBJ2-7, with 10 nucleotides matching TRBD1. V was pared by 8 bases and J by 6 bases, with 10 bases of the junction left unmatched. The CDR3 totals 14 residues. Germline CDR1 MDHEN, CDR2 SYDVKM. Partial CDR3 DNA: TGTGCCAGCCGGGGGACAGGGGACCGGGGCGAG. Translated, it gives CASRGTGDRGE. The complete CDR3 sequence is CASRGTGDRGEQYF.

In regard to this clone: From the germline J gene comes the end of the CDR3, since the read stops 3 residues before it. The chain couples TRBV4-1 to TRBJ2-5, with 9 bases that match TRBD1. CDR1 is MGHRA and CDR2 is YSYEKL in the germline V gene. The V and J ends lost 0 bases and 4 bases, in that order; junction bases with no gene match: 6. The CDR3 has 16 amino acids. The CDR3 sequence is CASSQDGTGPLETQYF. The sequenced CDR3 bases are TGCGCCAGCAGCCAAGATGGGACAGGGCCCCTAGAGACC.

To note about this clone: The CDR3 extends 3 residues past the end of the read, so its final part is completed from the germline J gene. The chain combines TRBV20-1 with TRBJ2-1; 11 bases are a match to TRBD2. Germline assignment: CDR1 DFQATT and CDR2 SNEGSKA (reference sequence). The CDR3 runs to 16 residues. J gave up 3 bases and V 0 bases, and 4 bases lay outside the gene matches. CDR3 protein: CSARDLGLADYNEQFF. CDR3 DNA, as far as it was read: TGCAGTGCTAGAGATCTGGGACTAGCGGACTACAATGAG.

CDR3 DNA (partial): TGCGCCAGCAGCTTGCGCTCTAATTTGCAGGGTAGGAATTCACCC. Encoded protein: CASSLRSNLQGRNSP. In full, the CDR3 reads CASSLRSNLQGRNSPLHF. This chain joins TRBV5-1 and TRBJ1-6; D is perhaps TRBD1 (5 bases). The CDR3 end lies 3 residues beyond the end of the read and is filled in from the germline J gene. CDR1 and CDR2 from the germline V gene are SGHRS and YFSETQ. The CDR3 covers 18 residues. The germline V and J ends were trimmed by 1 base and 7 bases, with 21 bases remaining between them. Combining the CDR3 with reference TRBV5-1 and TRBJ1-6 gives the whole variable domain KAGVTQTPRYLIKTRGQQVTLSCSPISGHRSVSWYQQTPGQGLQFLFEYFSETQRNKGNFPGRFSGRQFSNSRSEMNVSTLELGDSALYLCASSLRSNLQGRNSPLHFGNGTRLTVT.

A remark on this clone: The missing CDR3 end, 3 residues past where the read stops, is filled in from the germline J gene. The V and J genes are TRBV7-6 and TRBJ2-2; 7 nucleotides line up with TRBD2. Per the germline V gene, CDR1 is SGHVS and CDR2 is FNYEAQ. V dropped 3 bases and J dropped 4; count of bases not matched to a gene: 8. The CDR3 spans 16 residues. The sequenced part of the CDR3 DNA is TGTGCCAGCAGCTTGATAAGCGGGGAGGGCACCGGGGAG. Protein sequence: CASSLISGEGTGE. The whole CDR3 protein is CASSLISGEGTGELFF.

On this clone itself: The missing CDR3 end, 3 residues past where the read stops, is filled in from the germline J gene. The chain employs TRBV27 and TRBJ2-7; TRBD1 might be the D (6 bases). This CDR3 has 14 residues. Trimming took 3 bases from V and 2 from J, leaving 11 bases between them. Germline values: CDR1 MNHEY, CDR2 SMNVEV (reference sequence). CDR3 sequence reads: CASSFGDTPYEQYF. The sequenced CDR3 bases are TGTGCCAGCAGTTTTGGGGACACCCCCTACGAG.

For this clone: The read ends 3 residues before the CDR3 terminus; that terminus is restored from the germline J gene. The chain recombines TRBV30 with TRBJ1-1, with 12 positions matching TRBD1. CDR3 length: 19 residues. The germline CDR1 and CDR2 sequences are GTSNPN and SVGIG (reference sequence). The J segment lost 0 bases and the V segment lost 2 bases, leaving 13 bases of the junction unmatched. The part of the CDR3 DNA that was read is TGTGCCTGGAGTCCAGGGACAGGGGGCTTATACGCCATGAACACTGAA. This translates into CAWSPGTGGLYAMNTE. The whole CDR3 protein reads CAWSPGTGGLYAMNTEAFF.

Note on this clone: The read terminates 3 residues before the CDR3 end, so the remaining end is supplied by the germline J gene. This chain links TRBV30 with TRBJ1-6; D gene uncertain. Germline CDR1 and CDR2: GTSNPN and SVGIG (reference sequence). This CDR3 has 11 residues. CDR3 amino acids: CAWSNSGPLHF. The CDR3 bases that were read are TGTGCCTGGAGCAACAGCGGGCCC.

Details on this clone: Mismatch with germline at one junction end may stem from a read error. The read gets to within 3 residues of the CDR3 end, and the germline J gene fills in the rest. The chain has TRBV7-7 and TRBJ2-1; 12 bases align to TRBD2. Germline CDR1 and CDR2: SSHAT and FNYEAQ (reference sequence). The CDR3 consists of 17 residues. CDR3 protein: CASSTGLAGSSYNEQFF. CDR3 DNA (partial): TGTGCTAGCAGCACTGGACTAGCGGGATCATCCTACAATGAG. Filled out from reference TRBV7-7 and TRBJ2-1, the complete variable domain reads GAGVSQSPRYKVTKRGQDVTLRCDPISSHATLYWYQQALGQGPEFLTYFNYEAQPDKSGLPSDRFSAERPEGSISTLTIQRTEQRDSAMYRCASSTGLAGSSYNEQFFGPGTRLTVL.

As regards this clone: Coverage ceases 3 residues before the CDR3 finishes, and the germline J gene fills in the end. The genes are TRBV28 and TRBJ1-2; D is unresolved. Per the germline V gene, CDR1 is MDHEN and CDR2 is SYDVKM. CDR3 length: 11 residues. The sequenced part of the CDR3 DNA is TGTGCCAGTTTGGCCCCAGGAGGC. Translating gives CASLAPGG. The complete CDR3 sequence is CASLAPGGYTF.

Turning to this clone: With the read ending 3 residues before the CDR3 end, the germline J gene is used to fill in that end. The rearrangement links TRBV6-2 or TRBV6-3 to TRBJ1-4; the D is unclear. The CDR3 runs 13 residues. Germline CDR1 MNHEY, CDR2 SVGEGT. Between the trimmed V and J ends, which lost 6 bases and 7 bases, there was a span of 12 bases. CDR3 amino acids: CASSLRRGEKLFF. The part of the CDR3 DNA that was read is TGTGCCAGCAGCCTCCGCCGGGGTGAAAAA.

With respect to this clone: Sequencing ends 3 residues short of the CDR3 end; the germline J gene provides the rest. The V and J genes are TRBV20-1 and TRBJ2-1, with TRBD2 identical over 10 bases. V was clipped by 2 bases and J by 3 bases; unmatched bases: 13. The CDR3 spans 18 residues. Germline V lookup: CDR1 DFQATT, CDR2 SNEGSKA (reference sequence). The covered CDR3 bases are TGCAGTGCTAGACACAGTGGGGTTCTAGCGGGAGTCTACAATGAG. This codes for CSARHSGVLAGVYNE. The full CDR3 protein is CSARHSGVLAGVYNEQFF.

In the case of this clone: The read stops 3 residues short of the end of the CDR3; the missing end is completed from the germline J gene. This sequence joins TRBV14 and TRBJ1-2; D unresolved. CDR1 and CDR2 from the germline V gene are SGHDN and FVKESK. CDR3 length: 12 amino acids. The sequenced part of the CDR3 DNA is TGTGCCAGCAGCCCTAGCCGAGGCGGC. Amino acid sequence: CASSPSRGG. The whole CDR3 protein reads CASSPSRGGYTF.

About this clone itself: From the germline J gene comes the end of the CDR3, since the read stops 3 residues before it. The chain links TRBV4-1 to TRBJ2-3, with 7 bases identical to TRBD2. V lost 2 bases and J lost 6; bases outside the gene matches: 2. This CDR3 region has 13 residues. Germline-derived CDR1 and CDR2 are MGHRA and YSYEKL. Incomplete CDR3 DNA: TGCGCCAGCAGCCAACTTAGCGGGGATACG. It is translated as CASSQLSGDT. The CDR3 in full is CASSQLSGDTQYF.

Note on this clone: The read terminates 3 residues before the CDR3 end, so the remaining end is supplied by the germline J gene. V gene TRBV20-1 combines with J gene TRBJ1-2; 8 bases align to TRBD1. V was pared by 1 base and J by 3 bases, with 10 bases of the junction left unmatched. Per the germline V gene, CDR1 is DFQATT and CDR2 is SNEGSKA (reference sequence). CDR3 length: 16 amino acids. This CDR3 is CSARGYDQGADYGYTF. Incomplete CDR3 DNA: TGCAGTGCTAGAGGCTACGATCAGGGGGCCGACTATGGC.

Of note for this clone: The read comes to an end 3 residues before the CDR3 does, leaving the germline J gene to fill in the end. This chain links TRBV30 with TRBJ2-3, with TRBD2 matching over 8 bases. The CDR3 contains 14 residues. After removal of 0 bases from V and 6 bases from J, the junction contained 5 bases not matched to a gene. Germline V gene sequence: CDR1 GTSNPN, CDR2 SVGIG (reference sequence). The CDR3 sequence is CAWSVLLAVDTQYF. CDR3 bases read: TGTGCCTGGAGTGTCCTACTAGCGGTCGATACG.

This chain's CDR3 is CASSLGLAGNNEQFF. The CDR3 DNA, read in part, is TGTGCCAGCAGCTTGGGTCTAGCGGGGAACAATGAG. The chain has TRBV11-2 and TRBJ2-1; 9 bases match TRBD2. Read coverage stops 3 residues before the CDR3 terminus; the germline J gene supplies the remainder. V gave up 3 bases and J gave up 5 bases; unmatched junction bases: 5. Germline V gene data show CDR1 as SGHAT and CDR2 as FQNNGV. This CDR3 region has 15 residues.

About this clone: The CDR3 goes on 3 residues after the read ends, and that part is filled in from the germline J gene. V gene TRBV13 combines with J gene TRBJ2-3; D may be TRBD1 (6 bases). The CDR3 spans 15 residues. Per germline, CDR1 PRHDT and CDR2 FYEKMQ (reference sequence). V shed 5 bases and J shed 3 bases, with 15 bases lying between them. CDR3: CASSIWGQGTDTQYF. The sequenced CDR3 bases are TGTGCCAGCAGCATCTGGGGGCAGGGAACAGATACG.

In the case of this clone: The sequenced fragment ends 3 residues before the CDR3 boundary, so the rest is inferred from the germline J gene. This chain uses TRBV2 with TRBJ1-1; D uncertain. The germline V gene encodes CDR1 SNHLY and CDR2 FYNNEI. The CDR3 covers 13 residues. Trimming cost V 3 bases and J 7 bases, with 12 bases left between them. The CDR3 loop reads CASSDPRHLEAFF. The sequenced part of the CDR3 DNA is TGTGCCAGCAGTGACCCCCGACACCTTGAA. Using reference TRBV2 and TRBJ1-1 for the parts outside the CDR3, the full variable domain is EPEVTQTPSHQVTQMGQEVILRCVPISNHLYFYWYRQILGQKVEFLVSFYNNEISEKSEIFDDQFSVERPDGSNFTLKIRSTKLEDSAMYFCASSDPRHLEAFFGQGTRLTVV.

Turning to this clone: The CDR3 extends 3 residues past the end of the read, so its final part is completed from the germline J gene. V is TRBV29-1 and J is TRBJ2-1; TRBD1 is a possible D gene (6 bases). V lost 7 bases to trimming and J lost 8 bases, with 9 bases between them. The CDR3 covers 10 residues. Germline V gene lookup returns CDR1 SQVTM and CDR2 ANQGSEA. The CDR3 region is CSAQGHEQFF. The sequenced part of the CDR3 DNA is TGCAGCGCCCAGGGGCATGAG.

With respect to this clone: The read ends 3 residues before the CDR3 terminus; that terminus is restored from the germline J gene. The chain couples TRBV6-1 to TRBJ2-7; D perhaps matches TRBD1 (5 bases). Germline lookup yields CDR1 MNHNS and CDR2 SASEGT. This CDR3 region has 15 residues. With 1 base removed from V and 4 bases from J, the gap between germline ends came to 14 bases. Incomplete CDR3 DNA: TGTGCCAGCAGTGAAGTCGCCAGGGTTTTTTACGAG. Its translation: CASSEVARVFYE. The entire CDR3 is CASSEVARVFYEQYF.

With regard to this clone: The read ends 3 residues shy of where the CDR3 ends; the end is completed using the germline J gene. This rearrangement joins TRBV19 to TRBJ1-1; D is unresolved. Germline V CDR1 and CDR2: LNHDA, SQIVND (reference sequence). This CDR3 has 13 residues. V was cut by 3 bases and J by 7 bases, with 12 bases left in between. CDR3 bases read: TGTGCCAGTAGTATGTCCCATACTAATGAA. Translating gives CASSMSHTNE. The CDR3 in full is CASSMSHTNEAFF.

As to this clone: The read terminates 3 residues ahead of where the CDR3 ends, so the germline J gene completes it. This sequence joins TRBV28 and TRBJ2-1; TRBD1 might be the D (6 bases). The ends were cut back, 2 bases at V and 6 bases at J, with 11 bases in the middle. The CDR3 has 14 residues. Germline assignment: CDR1 MDHEN and CDR2 SYDVKM. The sequenced CDR3 bases are TGTGCCAGCAGTTTAAGCCTACAGGGCAATGAG. It yields the protein CASSLSLQGNE. The whole CDR3 is CASSLSLQGNEQFF. The entire variable domain, with the rest obtained from reference TRBV28 and TRBJ2-1, is as follows: DVKVTQSSRYLVKRTGEKVFLECVQDMDHENMFWYRQDPGLGLRLIYFSYDVKMKEKGDIPEGYSVSREKKERFSLILESASTNQTSMYLCASSLSLQGNEQFFGPGTRLTVL.

The sequenced CDR3 bases are TGTGCCATCAGTGGAGACTCTTACGAG. Translated: CAISGDSYE. The entire CDR3 sequence reads CAISGDSYEQYF. The chain has TRBV10-3 and TRBJ2-7; D remains unclear. From the germline J gene comes the end of the CDR3, since the read stops 3 residues before it. Germline V CDR1 and CDR2: ENHRY, SYGVKD. Trimming left V 4 bases short and J 4 bases short, with 8 bases between. There are 12 residues in the CDR3.

Comment on this clone: The observed sequence ends 3 residues before the CDR3 terminus, with the missing tail filled in from the germline J gene. This chain joins TRBV6-1 and TRBJ1-5; the D gene is possibly TRBD1 (6 bases). Between the trimmed V and J ends, which lost 2 bases and 0 bases, there was a span of 17 bases. CDR1 and CDR2 from the germline V gene are MNHNS and SASEGT. The CDR3 has 18 amino acids. The chain's CDR3 is CASSERTDEIYSNQPQHF. CDR3 DNA (partial): TGTGCCAGCAGTGAAAGGACAGATGAAATTTATAGCAATCAGCCC.

CDR3 DNA, as far as it was read: TGTGCCAGCAGACAGGGGGCGGGAACCGGGGAG. Translation gives CASRQGAGTGE. The CDR3 as a whole reads CASRQGAGTGELFF. The gene calls are TRBV7-9 and TRBJ2-2; 9 bases agree with TRBD1. The CDR3 end lies 3 residues beyond the end of the read and is filled in from the germline J gene. Germline-derived CDR1 and CDR2 are SEHNR and FQNEAQ (reference sequence). Trimming at V came to 6 bases and at J to 5 bases, leaving 4 bases not matched to a gene. This CDR3 comprises 14 residues. The whole variable domain, filled in from reference TRBV7-9 and TRBJ2-2, reads DTGVSQNPRHKITKRGQNVTFRCDPISEHNRLYWYRQTLGQGPEFLTYFQNEAQLEKSRLLSDRFSAERPKGSFSTLEIQRTEQGDSAMYLCASRQGAGTGELFFGEGSRLTVL.

Remarks on this clone: With the read ending 3 residues before the CDR3 end, the germline J gene is used to fill in that end. The rearrangement links TRBV7-8 to TRBJ2-7; D is unclear. CDR3 size: 14 residues. V dropped 2 bases and J dropped 0 bases, with 8 bases sitting between them. Germline values: CDR1 SGHVS, CDR2 FQNEAQ. The CDR3: CASSLNGFSYEQYF. The sequenced CDR3 bases are TGTGCCAGCAGCTTAAACGGGTTCTCCTACGAG.

Regarding this clone: The CDR3 end is not reached by the read, which stops 3 residues before it; the germline J gene fills it in. The chain carries TRBV19 and TRBJ2-7, with 8 positions matching TRBD1. Losses at the gene ends were 3 bases for V and 5 bases for J; bases not matched to a gene: 9. CDR3 length equals 15 residues. Germline assignment: CDR1 LNHDA and CDR2 SQIVND (reference sequence). The covered CDR3 bases are TGTGCCAGTAGTATTTCCGACAGGGGAATTAACGAG. It encodes CASSISDRGINE. The CDR3 in full is CASSISDRGINEQYF.